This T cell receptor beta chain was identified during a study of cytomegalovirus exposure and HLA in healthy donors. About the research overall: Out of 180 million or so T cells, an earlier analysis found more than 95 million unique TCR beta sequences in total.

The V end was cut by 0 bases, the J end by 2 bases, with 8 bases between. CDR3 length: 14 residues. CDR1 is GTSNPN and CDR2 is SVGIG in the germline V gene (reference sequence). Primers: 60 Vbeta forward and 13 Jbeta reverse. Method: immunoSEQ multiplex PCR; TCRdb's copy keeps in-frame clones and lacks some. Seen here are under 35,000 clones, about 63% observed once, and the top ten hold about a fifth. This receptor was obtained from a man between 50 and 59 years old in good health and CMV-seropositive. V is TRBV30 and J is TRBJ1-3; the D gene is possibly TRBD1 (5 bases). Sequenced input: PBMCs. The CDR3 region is CAWSVMGPGNTIYF. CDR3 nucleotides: TGTGCCTGGAGTGTAATGGGGCCTGGAAACACCATATATTTT.